This T cell receptor beta chain stems from a study of Graves' ophthalmopathy and Graves' hyperthyroidism. Study details: The blood sample was drawn at first diagnosis and before any treatment.

Additional autoimmune diseases, uncontrolled infections, pregnancy or lactation disqualified patients. The PBMCs originated from approximately 9.5 ml of fresh peripheral blood. The CDR3 totals 22 residues. V lost 3 bases and J lost 0; bases outside the gene matches: 19. Amplifying from RNA transcripts, the study obtained TCR beta CDR3 regions. A first-round RT-PCR used HTBI primers, followed by a second-round multiplex PCR. From the multiplex PCR reads, TCRdb called clonotypes with MiXCR, one entry per CDR3 protein. The sample has under 350,000 distinct CDR3 sequences, roughly 15% seen once. Sequenced sample: peripheral blood. The J gene is TRBJ2-1, the V gene TRBV7-1, with 11 bases fitting TRBD2. TRBV7-1 counts as an open reading frame of uncertain function. This sequence was found in an adult man with Graves' ophthalmopathy. The chain's CDR3 is CASSSPGNLGLAGWSSYNEQFF. The CDR3 DNA reads as TGTGCCAGCAGCTCGCCGGGTAACCTAGGACTAGCGGGTTGGAGCTCCTACAATGAGCAGTTCTTC.